These 5 T cell receptor beta chains originate from one sample sequenced in a study of CD8 T cells in Susac syndrome. RNA, at about 0.5 to 1 ug, was reverse transcribed with random hexamers. Using its own MiXCR run on the immunoSEQ multiplex PCR reads, TCRdb lists one record per CDR3 protein. The sample yields 100,000 to 150,000 distinct CDR3 sequences, over 80% seen once. Source material: CD8+ T cells from PBMCs. The receptor source for this set is a human donor with multiple sclerosis.

J is TRBJ2-1 and V is TRBV6-1; 10 bases line up with TRBD2. Germline V gives CDR1 MNHNS, CDR2 SASEGT. This CDR3 spans 17 amino acids. Trimming removed 6 bases from V and 4 bases from J; junction bases left unmatched: 12. The CDR3, as DNA: TGTGCCAGCAGGAACCCTCAAGCGGGAGGGGTTTACAATGAGCAGTTCTTC. The encoded protein is CASRNPQAGGVYNEQFF.

The rearrangement links TRBV4-1 to TRBJ2-5; 7 bases map to TRBD2. The CDR3 totals 16 residues. The germline V gene has CDR1 MGHRA and CDR2 YSYEKL. The junction had 8 bases not matched to a gene; V was cut back by 1 base and J by 3 bases. CDR3 in DNA: TGCGCCAGCAGCCAAGTATTAACTAGCGCTGAAGAGACCCAGTACTTC. Translation gives CASSQVLTSAEETQYF.

V gene TRBV10-3 combines with J gene TRBJ2-1; 8 bases are a match to TRBD1. The trim removed 6 bases at V and 5 bases at J, leaving 12 bases unmatched. This CDR3 is built from 16 residues. Germline CDR1 and CDR2: ENHRY and SYGVKD. Here the CDR3 DNA reads TGTGCCATCAGACCAGCTCAGGGGGCTTATCACAATGAGCAGTTCTTC. It translates to CAIRPAQGAYHNEQFF.

The chain has TRBV5-5 and TRBJ2-3, with 7 nucleotides matching TRBD1. Looked up from germline, CDR1 is SGHKS and CDR2 is YYEKEE (reference sequence). This CDR3 spans 16 amino acids. The V gene end was trimmed by 4 bases and the J gene end by 5 bases; junction bases not matched to a gene: 13. In DNA form, the CDR3 reads TGTGCCAGCAGCGCACAGACAGGGCTAGGGATAGATACGCAGTATTTT. This encodes CASSAQTGLGIDTQYF. The variable domain in full, with the rest retrieved from reference TRBV5-5 and TRBJ2-3, is DAGVTQSPTHLIKTRGQQVTLRCSPISGHKSVSWYQQVLGQGPQFIFQYYEKEERGRGNFPDRFSARQFPNYSSELNVNALLLGDSALYLCASSAQTGLGIDTQYFGPGTRLTVL.

The chain is built from TRBV27 and TRBJ1-2; 12 bases agree with TRBD1. The CDR3 loop spans 17 amino acids. Germline CDR1 MNHEY, CDR2 SMNVEV (reference sequence). The J segment lost 3 bases and the V segment lost 1 base, leaving 6 bases of the junction unmatched. The CDR3 reads CASSLLPGQGADYGYTF. CDR3 in DNA: TGTGCCAGCAGTTTATTACCGGGACAGGGGGCGGACTATGGCTACACCTTC.